The 22 T cell receptor beta chains below were found in one sample sequenced in a study of T cells in localized non-small cell lung cancer. Assay used: immunoSEQ multiplex PCR; TCRdb lists only in-frame clones, some missing. The sample lists just over 1,500 clones; less than 25% were seen once. Sequences were derived from normal lung tissue next to the tumor, sampled before any cancer treatment. Every receptor here comes from a female donor older than 55 with stage I lung adenocarcinoma.

V usage is TRBV1 and J usage is TRBJ1-4. TRBV1 is deemed a pseudogene. This CDR3 has 14 amino acids. The DNA for the CDR3 is TGCGCCAGCAGCCGTGGGAGCTTAGATGAAGAACTGTTTTTT. Amino acid sequence: CASSRGSLDEELFF.

In its sample, this clone ranks as large. This chain uses TRBV19 with TRBJ1-1; D gene ambiguous. CDR1 is LNHDA, CDR2 SQIVND, per germline (reference sequence). The CDR3 covers 14 residues. The ends were cut back, 3 bases at V and 1 base at J, with 9 bases in the middle. This CDR3 is CASSIPTRNTEAFF. DNA of the CDR3: TGTGCCAGTAGTATTCCGACGAGGAACACTGAAGCTTTCTTT.

This clone was seen a few times. The rearrangement links TRBV11-3 to TRBJ2-1; perhaps TRBD2 as D (6 bases). Between the trimmed V and J ends, which lost 1 base and 4 bases, there was a span of 14 bases. CDR3 length equals 16 residues. Germline lookup yields CDR1 SGHNT and CDR2 YENEEA. This CDR3 is CASSLGTTSYYNEQFF. The DNA of the CDR3 is TGTGCCAGCAGCTTAGGAACCACTAGCTATTACAATGAGCAGTTCTTC.

This clone was observed a handful of times. V and J are TRBV11-3 and TRBJ2-1; 10 bases match TRBD1. V dropped 5 bases and J dropped 9; count of bases not matched to a gene: 25. The CDR3 runs 20 residues. Germline CDR1 SGHNT, CDR2 YENEEA. CDR3 bases: TGTGCCAGCAGCATAGGACAGGGGGACGATTTCGGTAGGGATTTCCTTGAGCAGTTCTTC. This codes for CASSIGQGDDFGRDFLEQFF.

This CDR3 reads CASSQTYLTSGVQETQYF. The CDR3 nucleotides are TGTGCCAGCAGCCAAACATATTTGACTAGCGGGGTTCAAGAGACCCAGTACTTC. The rearrangement joins TRBV14 to TRBJ2-5; 11 bases line up with TRBD2. Trimming at V came to 2 bases and at J to 2 bases, leaving 10 bases not matched to a gene. Germline CDR1 is SGHDN and CDR2 is FVKESK. CDR3 size: 18 residues. Together with reference TRBV14 and TRBJ2-5, the CDR3 gives the full variable domain: EAGVTQFPSHSVIEKGQTVTLRCDPISGHDNLYWYRRVMGKEIKFLLHFVKESKQDESGMPNNRFLAERTGGTYSTLKVQPAELEDSGVYFCASSQTYLTSGVQETQYFGPGTRLLVL.

This clone is labeled medium-sized. This chain connects TRBV6-8 to TRBJ2-1; no reliable D call. V lost 6 bases and J lost 1, with 7 bases in between. CDR1 and CDR2 (germline): MNHGY, SAAAGT. There are 13 residues in the CDR3. CDR3 loop: CASRGTSYNEQFF. The DNA of the CDR3 is TGTGCCAGCAGGGGAACTTCCTACAATGAGCAGTTCTTC.

The chain couples TRBV11-3 to TRBJ1-4; the D gene is possibly TRBD1 (5 bases). The CDR3 loop spans 14 amino acids. The germline CDR1 and CDR2 sequences are SGHNT and YENEEA. Deletions cut 3 bases from V and 1 base from J, with 6 bases between. CDR3 sequence: CASSLGGTNEKLFF. CDR3 DNA sequence: TGTGCCAGCAGCTTGGGGGGAACTAATGAAAAACTGTTTTTT.

This clone is categorized as medium-sized (0.01 to 0.1%). J is TRBJ1-4 and V is TRBV27, with D possibly matching TRBD1 (6 bases). CDR1 is MNHEY and CDR2 is SMNVEV in the germline V gene (reference sequence). The CDR3 has 23 amino acids. V gave up 0 bases and J gave up 3 bases, with 32 bases separating them. For the CDR3, the DNA is TGTGCCAGCAGTTTATCGGGCTCTCGCGGGGGCGAGCTGCGGCCTGCGGCTAATGAAAAACTGTTTTTT. Translating it yields CASSLSGSRGGELRPAANEKLFF. Filled out from reference TRBV27 and TRBJ1-4, the complete variable domain reads EAQVTQNPRYLITVTGKKLTVTCSQNMNHEYMSWYRQDPGLGLRQIYYSMNVEVTDKGDVPEGYKVSRKEKRNFPLILESPSPNQTSLYFCASSLSGSRGGELRPAANEKLFFGSGTQLSVL.

This clone is categorized as medium-sized (0.01 to 0.1%). The V gene is TRBV6-8, the J gene TRBJ2-7, with D possibly matching TRBD1 (6 bases). Germline V gives CDR1 MNHGY, CDR2 SAAAGT. The CDR3 length is 15 residues. Trimming stripped 7 bases from V and 0 bases from J, with 16 bases between. In DNA form, the CDR3 reads TGTGCCAGCATTTTATCACCGACAGGCTCCTACGAGCAGTACTTC. Its protein product is CASILSPTGSYEQYF.

This clone was picked up a small number of times. The chain combines TRBV30 with TRBJ2-5, with 11 bases matching TRBD1. Unmatched junction bases numbered 6, after V lost 5 bases and J lost 1 base. This CDR3 has 15 residues. Germline CDR1 is GTSNPN and CDR2 is SVGIG (reference sequence). The chain's CDR3 is CAWSLGTGGQETQYF. CDR3 DNA sequence: TGTGCCTGGTCCCTCGGGACAGGGGGCCAAGAGACCCAGTACTTC.

This clone showed up just a few times. The J gene is TRBJ1-4, the V gene TRBV9; D is uncertain. Per germline, CDR1 SGDLS and CDR2 YYNGEE. Between the trimmed V and J ends, which lost 0 bases and 10 bases, there was a span of 16 bases. The CDR3 is 15 residues long. The CDR3 is CASSVGAVVVGKLFF. The CDR3 region has the DNA TGTGCCAGCAGCGTAGGCGCGGTCGTCGTTGGAAAACTGTTTTTT. The whole variable domain, filled in from reference TRBV9 and TRBJ1-4, reads DSGVTQTPKHLITATGQRVTLRCSPRSGDLSVYWYQQSLDQGLQFLIQYYNGEERAKGNILERFSAQQFPDLHSELNLSSLELGDSALYFCASSVGAVVVGKLFFGSGTQLSVL.

The chain employs TRBV6-8 and TRBJ2-2, with D perhaps TRBD2 (5 bases). Germline V gives CDR1 MNHGY, CDR2 SAAAGT. The CDR3 is 15 amino acids. Trimming removed 6 bases from V and 4 bases from J, with 15 bases in between. The CDR3 spells CASRPPGSPTGELFF. The CDR3 region has the DNA TGTGCCAGCAGACCCCCGGGAAGCCCCACCGGGGAGCTGTTTTTT.

This chain joins TRBV6-8 and TRBJ1-5; D uncertain. The germline V gene has CDR1 MNHGY and CDR2 SAAAGT. The CDR3 contains 13 residues. With 10 bases removed from V and 6 bases from J, the gap between germline ends came to 16 bases. The CDR3 region has the DNA TGTGCCATCTCCCCAGGACTCGGTCAGCCCCAGCATTTT. Encoded protein: CAISPGLGQPQHF.

The J gene is TRBJ2-3, the V gene TRBV30; the D is unclear. Germline CDR1 GTSNPN, CDR2 SVGIG (reference sequence). Trimming shortened V by 0 bases and J by 1 base, and 8 bases separated the two germline ends. This CDR3 comprises 14 residues. The CDR3 DNA reads TGTGCCTGGAGTGTAAGACCGCGCACAGATACGCAGTATTTT. The encoded protein is CAWSVRPRTDTQYF. Together with reference TRBV30 and TRBJ2-3, the CDR3 gives the full variable domain: SQTIHQWPATLVQPVGSPLSLECTVEGTSNPNLYWYRQAAGRGLQLLFYSVGIGQISSEVPQNLSASRPQDRQFILSSKKLLLSDSGFYLCAWSVRPRTDTQYFGPGTRLTVL.

The J gene is TRBJ2-5, the V gene TRBV11-3, with 9 bases aligning to TRBD1. CDR1 SGHNT and CDR2 YENEEA come from the germline V gene. This CDR3 has 16 residues. The ends lost 5 bases at V and 1 base at J; junction bases unmatched: 8. The CDR3 sequence: CASSPSGTGTQETQYF. The CDR3 DNA sequence: TGTGCCAGCAGCCCCTCCGGGACAGGGACCCAAGAGACCCAGTACTTC. The variable domain in full, completed from reference TRBV11-3 and TRBJ2-5, reads EAGVVQSPRYKIIEKKQPVAFWCNPISGHNTLYWYLQNLGQGPELLIRYENEEAVDDSQLPKDRFSAERLKGVDSTLKIQPAELGDSAVYLCASSPSGTGTQETQYFGPGTRLLVL.

The chain recombines TRBV11-1 with TRBJ2-7; D is tentatively TRBD1 or TRBD2 (5 bases each). V was cut by 5 bases and J by 2 bases, with 16 bases left in between. CDR1 is SGHAT and CDR2 is FQDESV in the germline V gene (reference sequence). The CDR3 sequence is 15 residues long. CDR3 sequence (DNA): TGTGCCAGCAGCCGAGGGATGGGGGTAACCTACGAGCAGTACTTC. Translation gives CASSRGMGVTYEQYF.

This clone has only a few counts. The J gene is TRBJ1-3, the V gene TRBV2; D not certain. CDR3 size: 12 residues. Trimming cost V 7 bases and J 9 bases, with 13 bases left between them. Germline V lookup: CDR1 SNHLY, CDR2 FYNNEI. CDR3 residues: CASIPTSGTIYF. DNA for the CDR3: TGTGCCAGCATCCCGACCAGTGGCACCATATATTTT.

This clone was detected only a few times. The V call is TRBV30, the J call TRBJ2-4, with 7 positions matching TRBD1. The CDR3 runs 15 residues. In germline, CDR1 is GTSNPN, CDR2 SVGIG (reference sequence). V shed 2 bases and J 1 base; nucleotides not matched to a gene: 5. CDR3 nucleotides: TGTGCCTGGAGTATCACAGGGGCGGCCAAAAACATTCAGTACTTC. Its protein product is CAWSITGAAKNIQYF.

This clone is medium-sized (0.01 to 0.1%) by share. V is TRBV9 and J is TRBJ1-1, with no clear D. V gave up 2 bases and J gave up 2 bases, with 7 bases separating them. The CDR3 runs to 13 residues. Germline assignment: CDR1 SGDLS and CDR2 YYNGEE. The CDR3 DNA is TGTGCCAGCAGCGTTTTGGGAAACACTGAAGCTTTCTTT. Its translation: CASSVLGNTEAFF.

The table lists this clone with a few counts. The chain carries TRBV29-1 and TRBJ1-1; the D gene is possibly TRBD1 (6 bases). In germline, CDR1 is SQVTM, CDR2 ANQGSEA. The ends were cut back, 5 bases at V and 4 bases at J, with 14 bases in the middle. CDR3 length equals 13 residues. DNA for the CDR3: TGCAGCGTTACCCGGGGAGGGGGCACTGAAGCTTTCTTT. This encodes CSVTRGGGTEAFF.

There are a few counts of this clone. This chain joins TRBV11-3 and TRBJ1-5; possible D gene TRBD1, 6 bases. Germline assignment: CDR1 SGHNT and CDR2 YENEEA. The germline V and J ends were trimmed by 1 base and 0 bases, with 7 bases remaining between them. The CDR3 has 15 residues. In DNA, the CDR3 is TGTGCCAGCAGCTTAGTGGACAGTAGCAATCAGCCCCAGCATTTT. It codes for CASSLVDSSNQPQHF.

The V call is TRBV28, the J call TRBJ1-5; TRBD1 matches at 8 bases. Germline V gene lookup returns CDR1 MDHEN and CDR2 SYDVKM. This CDR3 comprises 15 residues. V lost 3 bases, J lost 3 bases, and 4 bases stayed unmatched. The CDR3 coding sequence is TGTGCCAGCAGTTTTTACAGGGGGGACAATCAGCCCCAGCATTTT. Translating it yields CASSFYRGDNQPQHF.